This TCR beta chain is drawn from a study of T cell responses to AZD1222 COVID-19 vaccine (dated by TCRdb to about 2021). As for the study more broadly: A total of over 230 trial participants underwent TCR sequencing, of whom 200 to 220 received two doses of AZD1222 and approximately 25 received two doses of the MenACWY control vaccine. Trial participants were enrolled by age into 18-55, 56-69 and 70-plus year subgroups, with roughly 160, 29 and 62 TCR-sequenced participants respectively. The investigation overall reported the following: Because no day 14 peak-response samples were available, repertoires were characterized only after the peak T cell response. Conclusions about previously exposed vaccinees were limited because only five to seven AZD1222 recipients were SARS-CoV-2 seropositive at baseline. Nearly half of unique spike-specific TCRs reportedly recognized epitopes outside regions mutated in the B.1.351 and B.1.1.7 variants. Participants were mostly white British, with more females than males. The authors suggested clonal diversity may have been underestimated. The vaccine-associated CD4 TCRs covered the entire spike protein, and the dominant responses fell in regions 160-218 and 743-854. After two AZD1222 doses, both the breadth and the depth of spike-specific TCRs were significantly higher than at day 0 and than in MenACWY recipients. The 56-69-year group was small, and its depth increase did not reach significance, likely because of low power.

On this clone: Its antigen has not been determined. No much larger clone exists at a distance of one base, and base qualities are not known. This same CDR3 is encoded by further DNA sequences in the sample.

In light of the paper, this sample's time point label describes: about 28 days (+/-7) after the second vaccine dose. AZD1222 recipients with second doses at about 4 weeks or about 12 weeks were pooled, because spike-specific TCR depth and breadth did not differ between schedules. The vaccinee samples were drawn from two UK trials, COV001 and COV002, one of which was a single-blind randomized controlled phase 2/3 trial testing AZD1222 (ChAdOx1 nCoV-19) in healthy adults. For TCRbeta chain sequencing, PBMC samples from trial participants were taken at day 0 and at day 28 after the second dose. The CDR3 regions of human TCRbeta chains were analyzed by immunosequencing. The study's processing was this. Repertoire TCRs were matched against a reference library of SARS-CoV-2-specific TCRs generated with the MIRA antigen-specificity platform. Breadth meant the fraction of unique TCRs that were SARS-CoV-2-associated, whereas depth meant the fraction of total T cells that were SARS-CoV-2-associated. Using the MIRA data, each spike-specific TCR was mapped to the spike region that the TCR reacts to and placed in a CD4 or CD8 class. Log10-transformed breadth and depth values were compared by one-way ANOVA with Sidak's multiple comparisons tests. TCRdb's version of the immuneACCESS table is confined to in-frame rearrangements and falls short of the full clone set. An unresolved V gene accounts for under half of the shortfall where checked; the remainder is of unknown origin. V and J calls and clone size come straight from that table; D and trimming were deduced from the DNA. Counted in this sample were 90,000 to 100,000 clones; 85% to 90% of them appeared once. About 15% of the sample lies in the top ten.

The junction shows trimming of 3 bases on V and 0 bases on J, plus 5 bases between the germline ends. According to the germline V gene (reference sequence), CDR1 reads LNHDA and CDR2 reads SQIVND. From its cysteine to its phenylalanine, the CDR3 spans 13 amino acids. Just CDR3 DNA is preserved here, 39 bases in frame from base 1. The sequence was collected from an adult who received the AZD1222 COVID-19 vaccine. Sample: peripheral blood, taken 28 days after the second AZD1222 dose. The chain is assembled from TRBV19 and TRBJ1-1; the D gene is unclear. The CDR3 here reads CASSIQVNTEAFF. The nucleotide sequence reads as follows: TGTGCCAGTAGTATCCAGGTGAACACTGAAGCTTTCTTT.